The next 25 T cell receptor beta chains were all read from a single sample in a study of cytomegalovirus exposure and HLA in healthy donors. The PCR was carried out with 60 Vbeta primers and 13 Jbeta primers. This table comes from immunoSEQ multiplex PCR, and its TCRdb copy is limited to in-frame clones, with some not included. The repertoire consists of under 200,000 clones, with around 75% occurring once and the leading ten covering approximately 2%. Sequencing input: PBMCs. Source of these receptors: a woman between 25 and 40 years old in good health and CMV-seronegative.

The chain recombines TRBV5-5 with TRBJ1-6; tentative D call: TRBD1 (6 bases). Trimming pared 0 bases from V and 11 bases from J, leaving 24 bases between. This CDR3 has 18 amino acids. Per germline, CDR1 SGHKS and CDR2 YYEKEE (reference sequence). DNA of the CDR3: TGTGCCAGCAGCTTGGGACTCATAGGCCGACAGGACTCGCCACCCCTCCACTTT. Residues: CASSLGLIGRQDSPPLHF.

The gene calls are TRBV30 and TRBJ2-7; TRBD2 is a possible D gene (5 bases). Deletions cut 2 bases from V and 2 bases from J, with 10 bases between. The V gene's germline CDR1 is GTSNPN and CDR2 SVGIG (reference sequence). The CDR3 length is 13 residues. CDR3 residues: CAWSPGSTYEQYF. In DNA form, the CDR3 reads TGTGCCTGGAGTCCGGGATCCACCTACGAGCAGTACTTC.

The V and J genes are TRBV6-5 and TRBJ1-2; possibly TRBD1 for D (6 bases). The CDR3 extends over 14 amino acids. The germline V and J ends were trimmed by 2 bases and 5 bases, with 12 bases remaining between them. Germline CDR1 reads MNHEY; CDR2 reads SVGAGI. The CDR3 loop is CASSYRGTGYGYTF. CDR3 in DNA: TGTGCCAGCAGTTACAGGGGGACCGGTTATGGCTACACCTTC.

The rearrangement joins TRBV7-9 to TRBJ1-2; 9 bases match TRBD1. After removal of 5 bases from V and 8 bases from J, the junction contained 3 bases not matched to a gene. This CDR3 is built from 12 residues. The V gene's germline CDR1 is SEHNR and CDR2 FQNEAQ (reference sequence). The CDR3 sequence: CASSLGTGGYTF. The DNA of the CDR3 is TGTGCCAGCAGCCTCGGGACAGGGGGCTACACCTTC.

This rearrangement joins TRBV13 to TRBJ2-5; D is perhaps TRBD1 (5 bases). Germline V gene data show CDR1 as PRHDT and CDR2 as FYEKMQ (reference sequence). V gave up 1 base and J gave up 4 bases, with 13 bases separating them. This CDR3 contains 15 residues. The CDR3 sequence: CASSLEQGVVETQYF. CDR3 nucleotide sequence: TGTGCCAGCAGCTTAGAACAAGGGGTAGTAGAGACCCAGTACTTC.

The chain employs TRBV29-1 and TRBJ1-2; the match to TRBD1 covers 8 bases. Germline loops: CDR1 SQVTM, CDR2 ANQGSEA. The V segment lost 6 bases and the J segment 1 base; nucleotides outside the gene matches: 7. The CDR3 spans 14 residues. The CDR3 is CSVPRTGSNYGYTF. DNA of the CDR3: TGCAGCGTCCCTCGGACAGGGAGTAACTATGGCTACACCTTC.

The CDR3 sequence: CASSLNFGGGSETQYF. As DNA, the CDR3 is TGTGCCAGCAGCTTAAATTTCGGCGGGGGGTCGGAGACCCAGTACTTC. V gene TRBV7-2 combines with J gene TRBJ2-5; 8 nucleotides line up with TRBD2. The CDR3 contains 16 residues. The germline V gene encodes CDR1 SGHTA and CDR2 FQGNSA. After removal of 2 bases from V and 5 bases from J, the junction contained 10 bases not matched to a gene.

This sequence joins TRBV19 and TRBJ2-1, with TRBD2 identical over 14 bases. This CDR3 region has 15 residues. Germline trimming cut 4 bases from V and 6 bases from J; bases unmatched to any gene: 2. CDR1 and CDR2 (germline): LNHDA, SQIVND (reference sequence). The CDR3 sequence is CASSTTSGGANEQFF. The CDR3 nucleotides are TGTGCCAGTAGTACGACTAGCGGGGGGGCCAATGAGCAGTTCTTC.

The V gene is TRBV7-9, the J gene TRBJ2-7; the match to TRBD1 covers 7 bases. V shed 5 bases and J 3 bases; nucleotides not matched to a gene: 1. From germline, CDR1 is SEHNR and CDR2 FQNEAQ (reference sequence). This CDR3 is 12 amino acids long. In DNA form, the CDR3 reads TGTGCCAGCAGCCAGGGGGACTACGAGCAGTACTTC. Translating it yields CASSQGDYEQYF.

The chain couples TRBV7-2 to TRBJ2-1, with D possibly TRBD1 on 6 matching bases. Germline V CDR1 and CDR2: SGHTA, FQGNSA. The V and J ends lost 8 bases and 6 bases respectively, with 11 bases between them. The CDR3 extends over 12 amino acids. CDR3 loop: CASGRQANEQFF. The DNA for the CDR3 is TGTGCCAGCGGCCGACAGGCCAATGAGCAGTTCTTC.

Only a few counts were recorded for this clone. The rearrangement joins TRBV10-2 to TRBJ2-3, with 7 bases aligning to TRBD1. With 3 bases clipped from V and 1 base from J, the junction kept 1 base outside the gene matches. The CDR3 is made up of 14 amino acids. CDR1 and CDR2 (germline): WSHSY, SAAADI. CDR3 amino acids: CASSEGGRTDTQYF. The CDR3 DNA reads TGCGCCAGCAGTGAAGGGGGCCGCACAGATACGCAGTATTTT.

This clone was seen a handful of times. The chain employs TRBV2 and TRBJ1-2; TRBD1 matches at 8 bases. CDR1 SNHLY and CDR2 FYNNEI come from the germline V gene. The CDR3 is made up of 16 amino acids. The V gene end was trimmed by 0 bases and the J gene end by 8 bases; junction bases not matched to a gene: 11. CDR3 DNA: TGTGCCAGCAGTGAAGCGCTTCGGGACAGGCTGAAGGGCTACACCTTC. Translation: CASSEALRDRLKGYTF.

This clone was counted between two and nine times. The gene calls are TRBV28 and TRBJ1-4; D is uncertain. Between the trimmed V and J ends, which lost 2 bases and 8 bases, there was a span of 12 bases. This CDR3 has 14 residues. In germline, CDR1 is MDHEN, CDR2 SYDVKM. The CDR3 here is CASSLGGLEEKLFF. Here the CDR3 DNA reads TGTGCCAGCAGTTTAGGAGGTCTCGAGGAAAAACTGTTTTTT.

The V and J genes are TRBV2 and TRBJ2-7; TRBD2 matches at 9 bases. Losses at the gene ends were 10 bases for V and 1 base for J; bases not matched to a gene: 5. The germline CDR1 and CDR2 sequences are SNHLY and FYNNEI. The CDR3 sequence is 13 residues long. The CDR3 coding sequence is TGTGCCACAAAGCGGGGGGCTTCCTACGAGCAGTACTTC. Its protein product is CATKRGASYEQYF.

This clone was seen a handful of times. The chain recombines TRBV5-1 with TRBJ2-7; 9 nucleotides match TRBD1. Germline V gene data show CDR1 as SGHRS and CDR2 as YFSETQ. V dropped 4 bases and J dropped 4; count of bases not matched to a gene: 9. The CDR3 is 15 residues long. The CDR3 nucleotides read TGCGCCAGCAGCCCGGACAGGGGCGGACTGTACGAGCAGTACTTC. Translated: CASSPDRGGLYEQYF.

The V and J genes are TRBV7-2 and TRBJ1-2, with D maybe TRBD1 (5 bases). Germline CDR1 reads SGHTA; CDR2 reads FQGNSA. V was pared by 5 bases and J by 4 bases, with 8 bases between. The CDR3 totals 12 residues. The chain's CDR3 is CASSRGGYGYTF. The CDR3, as DNA: TGTGCCAGCAGCCGCGGGGGCTATGGCTACACCTTC. Combining the CDR3 with reference TRBV7-2 and TRBJ1-2 gives the whole variable domain GAGVSQSPSNKVTEKGKDVELRCDPISGHTALYWYRQSLGQGLEFLIYFQGNSAPDKSGLPSDRFSAERTGGSVSTLTIQRTQQEDSAVYLCASSRGGYGYTFGSGTRLTVV.

V is TRBV4-3 and J is TRBJ2-5; D uncertain. Per germline, CDR1 LGHNA and CDR2 YSLEER. This CDR3 is built from 13 residues. The V gene lost 1 base and the J gene lost 11 bases, with 14 bases spanning the gap. The CDR3 DNA follows: TGCGCCAGCAGCCAAGCCTCCGGTAGTGAGCAGTACTTC. Its translation: CASSQASGSEQYF.

The V and J genes are TRBV29-1 and TRBJ2-3, with unresolved D. Looked up from germline, CDR1 is SQVTM and CDR2 is ANQGSEA. The length of the CDR3 is 15 residues. V lost 7 bases, J lost 3 bases, and 20 bases lay in between. Here the CDR3 reads CSAPGFGPTTDTQYF. CDR3 bases: TGCAGCGCCCCCGGGTTTGGCCCTACGACAGATACGCAGTATTTT.

Comments on this clone: A junction end diverges from the germline sequence, so it may reflect a read error. The CDR3 loop is CAWRGSGSGNERFF. The CDR3 bases are TGTGCCTGGAGAGGTAGCGGGAGCGGGAATGAGCGGTTCTTC. V usage is TRBV30 and J usage is TRBJ2-1; 9 bases agree with TRBD2. This CDR3 spans 14 amino acids. Germline loops: CDR1 GTSNPN, CDR2 SVGIG (reference sequence).

The sample holds one count of this clone. The gene calls are TRBV7-9 and TRBJ2-3, with 9 bases that match TRBD2. This CDR3 region has 15 residues. CDR1 and CDR2 (germline): SEHNR, FQNEAQ (reference sequence). V lost 5 bases and J lost 5; bases outside the gene matches: 8. CDR3 nucleotides: TGTGCCAGCAGCCCTGGACTAGCGAGGAGAGATACGCAGTATTTT. Protein sequence: CASSPGLARRDTQYF.

The chain combines TRBV7-9 with TRBJ2-5; D may be TRBD2 (7 bases). Germline CDR1 reads SEHNR; CDR2 reads FQNEAQ (reference sequence). The CDR3 extends over 13 amino acids. V was cut by 5 bases and J by 5 bases, with 12 bases left in between. The CDR3, as DNA: TGTGCCAGCAGCCCCAGGGGAGGGGAGACCCAGTACTTC. This encodes CASSPRGGETQYF.

The chain links TRBV7-2 to TRBJ1-2; TRBD1 agrees at 9 bases. There are 16 residues in the CDR3. Per the germline V gene, CDR1 is SGHTA and CDR2 is FQGNSA. The trim removed 6 bases at V and 0 bases at J, leaving 8 bases unmatched. The CDR3 loop reads CASSPPGQGTNYGYTF. Written as DNA, the CDR3 is TGTGCCAGCAGTCCCCCCGGACAGGGGACTAACTATGGCTACACCTTC.

The chain joins TRBV7-9 to TRBJ2-5; no definite D call. The CDR3 extends over 13 amino acids. Germline CDR1 SEHNR, CDR2 FQNEAQ (reference sequence). V was shortened by 5 bases and J by 5 bases, with 12 bases between the two germline ends. CDR3 DNA sequence: TGTGCCAGCAGCCCCGTCCTAGTGGAGACCCAGTACTTC. Translating it yields CASSPVLVETQYF.

The chain links TRBV27 to TRBJ2-3; D is unresolved. Trimming pared 10 bases from V and 8 bases from J, leaving 13 bases between. CDR1 and CDR2 from the germline V gene are MNHEY and SMNVEV (reference sequence). The CDR3 has 11 residues. Written as DNA, the CDR3 is TGTGCCACCCAGTTCACAACTACGCAGTATTTT. Translation: CATQFTTTQYF.

The chain employs TRBV9 and TRBJ1-1, with 8 nucleotides matching TRBD1. The germline CDR1 and CDR2 sequences are SGDLS and YYNGEE. With V trimmed by 1 base and J by 5 bases, 1 base remained unmatched. CDR3 length: 13 amino acids. The CDR3 reads CASSVQGATEAFF. The CDR3 bases are TGTGCCAGCAGCGTACAGGGGGCTACTGAAGCTTTCTTT.